What follows describes a single T cell receptor (beta chain). Antigen specificity is unknown. The data belong to a study of T cell responses to AZD1222 COVID-19 vaccine. Findings and limits, study-wide: Increases in Spike-specific TCR breadth and depth were seen after two AZD1222 doses.

Germline V CDR1 and CDR2: DFQATT, SNEGSKA (reference sequence). The germline V and J ends were trimmed by 3 bases and 7 bases, with 13 bases remaining between them. This CDR3 has 13 residues. TCRdb keeps only in-frame clones here, not all; method: immunoSEQ multiplex PCR. The sample contains some 200,000 clones, roughly nine tenths of which appear only once. Investigators merged groups given second doses at roughly 4 or roughly 12 weeks. This material consisted of peripheral blood, taken 28 days after the second AZD1222 dose. The sequence was collected from an adult who received the AZD1222 COVID-19 vaccine. The J gene is TRBJ2-1, the V gene TRBV20-1, with D possibly matching TRBD2 (5 bases). This CDR3 is CSASPPPGNEQFF. In DNA, the CDR3 is TGCAGTGCTAGTCCCCCCCCGGGGAATGAGCAGTTCTTC.